One sample yielded the 23 T cell receptor beta chains listed below, sequenced in a study of blood T cell repertoires in COVID-19. TCRdb's table, derived via immunoSEQ multiplex PCR, lists solely in-frame clones and lacks some. The sample includes over 60,000 clones, 70% to 90% of them seen just once. Sequenced: peripheral blood. The source is a man aged 70-80 years with acute or convalescent COVID-19.

CDR3 nucleotide sequence: TGTGCCAGCAGATCACCCGGGTTAGAGAATGAAAAACTGTTTTTT. Amino acid sequence: CASRSPGLENEKLFF. The V and J genes are TRBV28 and TRBJ1-4; D ambiguous. The germline V gene encodes CDR1 MDHEN and CDR2 SYDVKM. The ends were cut back, 6 bases at V and 5 bases at J, with 16 bases in the middle. CDR3 length: 15 amino acids.

V and J are TRBV7-3 and TRBJ1-1; no definite D call. The V and J ends lost 5 bases and 1 base respectively, with 8 bases between them. Germline V gene data show CDR1 as SGHTA and CDR2 as FQGTGA. This CDR3 is 13 amino acids long. This chain's CDR3 is CASSTDKNTEAFF. For the CDR3, the DNA is TGTGCCAGCAGCACCGACAAGAACACTGAAGCTTTCTTT.

The chain links TRBV30 to TRBJ1-5; no firm D call. The CDR3 is 13 amino acids. The germline CDR1 and CDR2 sequences are GTSNPN and SVGIG (reference sequence). Trimming pared 3 bases from V and 11 bases from J, leaving 17 bases between. The CDR3 region has the DNA TGTGCCTGGAGGGAGAACCCCCGATCGGCCCAGCATTTT. This gives the protein CAWRENPRSAQHF. Drawing the rest from reference TRBV30 and TRBJ1-5, the complete variable domain is SQTIHQWPATLVQPVGSPLSLECTVEGTSNPNLYWYRQAAGRGLQLLFYSVGIGQISSEVPQNLSASRPQDRQFILSSKKLLLSDSGFYLCAWRENPRSAQHFGDGTRLSIL.

This clone was picked up a small number of times. This chain joins TRBV6-4 and TRBJ2-1; no clear D. From germline, CDR1 is MRHNA and CDR2 SNTAGT. The V and J ends lost 2 bases and 7 bases respectively, with 9 bases between them. The CDR3 totals 13 residues. CDR3 sequence reads: CASSDQYRNEQFF. The CDR3 DNA reads as TGTGCCAGCAGTGACCAGTACAGAAATGAGCAGTTCTTC.

This clone appeared once. The rearrangement links TRBV4-2 to TRBJ2-7; 10 bases agree with TRBD1. Germline CDR1 LGHNA, CDR2 YNFKEQ. V dropped 3 bases and J dropped 3; count of bases not matched to a gene: 2. The CDR3 covers 14 residues. The CDR3 coding sequence is TGTGCCAGCAGCCAGACAGGGGGCAGCTACGAGCAGTACTTC. This codes for CASSQTGGSYEQYF.

The chain employs TRBV9 and TRBJ2-7; D not certain. Trimming removed 2 bases at V and 0 bases at J, with 12 bases between. CDR1 and CDR2 (germline): SGDLS, YYNGEE. The CDR3 loop spans 15 amino acids. The CDR3 nucleotides read TGTGCCAGCAGCGTCGAGGCCTTCAGCTCCTACGAGCAGTACTTC. It is translated as CASSVEAFSSYEQYF. Together with reference TRBV9 and TRBJ2-7, the CDR3 gives the full variable domain: DSGVTQTPKHLITATGQRVTLRCSPRSGDLSVYWYQQSLDQGLQFLIQYYNGEERAKGNILERFSAQQFPDLHSELNLSSLELGDSALYFCASSVEAFSSYEQYFGPGTRLTVT.

CDR3 DNA: TGTGCCAGCTCACCAAGGTGGGGACAGGGTGACTACGAGCAGTACTTC. This translates into CASSPRWGQGDYEQYF. The chain couples TRBV18 to TRBJ2-7, with 9 positions matching TRBD1. The germline gives CDR1 KGHSH, CDR2 LQKENI. The CDR3 contains 16 residues. With V trimmed by 2 bases and J by 3 bases, 8 bases remained unmatched.

This chain uses TRBV15 with TRBJ1-1; D unresolved. V gave up 1 base and J gave up 6 bases, with 9 bases separating them. The CDR3 has 13 residues. Germline lookup yields CDR1 LNHNV and CDR2 YYDKDF (reference sequence). The CDR3 DNA reads as TGTGCCACCAGCAGAGGTAGCCGTGCTGAAGCTTTCTTT. Residues: CATSRGSRAEAFF.

This sequence joins TRBV7-9 and TRBJ1-1; 9 nucleotides agree with TRBD1. The V gene's germline CDR1 is SEHNR and CDR2 FQNEAQ (reference sequence). Trimming removed 6 bases from V and 5 bases from J; junction bases left unmatched: 10. The CDR3 loop spans 15 amino acids. CDR3 sequence (DNA): TGTGCCAGCAGTCCCGGAGGACAGGGGCTGACTGAAGCTTTCTTT. Its translation is CASSPGGQGLTEAFF.

V is TRBV3-1 (or the pseudogene TRBV3-2) and J is TRBJ1-5; D is perhaps TRBD1 (5 bases). V lost 0 bases and J 2 bases, leaving 14 bases between the germline ends. The CDR3 sequence is 17 residues long. Germline CDR1 and CDR2: LGHDT and YNNKEL (reference sequence). In DNA, the CDR3 is TGTGCCAGCAGCCAAGAACGGGGGGGATCCGGCAATCAGCCCCAGCATTTT. It encodes CASSQERGGSGNQPQHF.

J is TRBJ1-2 and V is TRBV5-1; 7 bases fit TRBD1. The length of the CDR3 is 14 residues. From germline, CDR1 is SGHRS and CDR2 YFSETQ. The V and J ends lost 2 bases and 8 bases, in that order; junction bases with no gene match: 9. The CDR3 is CASSLDSQGGGYTF. CDR3 DNA sequence: TGCGCCAGCAGCTTAGACAGCCAAGGGGGCGGCTACACCTTC.

V gene TRBV6-5 combines with J gene TRBJ2-7, with 11 bases aligning to TRBD1. This CDR3 spans 16 amino acids. V shed 0 bases and J 5 bases; nucleotides not matched to a gene: 6. Germline V gene data show CDR1 as MNHEY and CDR2 as SVGAGI. CDR3 amino acids: CASSYSRDRGVHEQYF. The CDR3 DNA reads TGTGCCAGCAGTTACTCGAGGGACAGGGGGGTCCACGAGCAGTACTTC.

V is TRBV27 and J is TRBJ1-6; D is unresolved. CDR1 MNHEY and CDR2 SMNVEV come from the germline V gene (reference sequence). V was shortened by 3 bases and J by 0 bases, with 6 bases between the two germline ends. This CDR3 has 15 residues. CDR3 protein: CASSLSSSYNSPLHF. The CDR3 DNA is TGTGCCAGCAGTTTGAGTAGCTCCTATAATTCACCCCTCCACTTT.

Of note for this clone: A junction boundary mismatches the germline segment, possibly from a read error. The chain joins TRBV7-7 to TRBJ2-5; TRBD1 is a possible D gene (7 bases). This CDR3 is built from 14 residues. Germline V gene sequence: CDR1 SSHAT, CDR2 FNYEAQ (reference sequence). DNA of the CDR3: TGTGCTAGCAGCTTACAGCCAGGGGGGGAGACCCAGTACTTC. Translated, it gives CASSLQPGGETQYF.

The genes are TRBV7-2 and TRBJ2-3, with TRBD2 as a possible D gene (6 bases). Trimming removed 8 bases from V and 7 bases from J, with 19 bases in between. The CDR3 contains 14 residues. Germline assignment: CDR1 SGHTA and CDR2 FQGNSA. The CDR3, as DNA: TGTGCCAGCCGGCGGGGTCCTCCCGTGTATACGCAGTATTTT. Residues: CASRRGPPVYTQYF.

The chain is built from TRBV30 and TRBJ1-4; 9 bases line up with TRBD1. The germline V gene has CDR1 GTSNPN and CDR2 SVGIG (reference sequence). CDR3 length: 15 amino acids. Trimming took 2 bases from V and 8 from J; bases not matched to a gene: 9. For the CDR3, the DNA is TGTGCCTGGAGTAACAACAGGGGGCGACGCGAAAAACTGTTTTTT. Amino acid sequence: CAWSNNRGRREKLFF.

The V gene is TRBV18, the J gene TRBJ1-2; D is undetermined. Germline loops: CDR1 KGHSH, CDR2 LQKENI. Deletions cut 1 base from V and 4 bases from J, with 10 bases between. The CDR3 runs 14 residues. CDR3 sequence reads: CASSPLDGGYGYTF. In DNA form, the CDR3 reads TGTGCCAGCTCACCACTGGACGGAGGCTATGGCTACACCTTC.

This chain joins TRBV7-9 and TRBJ2-1, with 8 bases that match TRBD1. There are 16 residues in the CDR3. Trimming cost V 5 bases and J 5 bases; bases outside gene matches: 11. In germline, CDR1 is SEHNR, CDR2 FQNEAQ (reference sequence). The CDR3 sequence is CASSRSRDRWNNEQFF. The CDR3 nucleotides read TGTGCCAGCAGCCGCTCCCGGGACAGGTGGAACAATGAGCAGTTCTTC.

In nucleotides, the CDR3 is TGTGCCAGCTCACCTCAGATGACAGGGGGATCTACTGAAGCTTTCTTT. Translation gives CASSPQMTGGSTEAFF. The chain has TRBV18 and TRBJ1-1; 9 bases line up with TRBD1. This CDR3 region has 16 residues. V lost 3 bases, J lost 5 bases, and 10 bases stayed unmatched. In germline, CDR1 is KGHSH, CDR2 LQKENI.

This clone has more than one count but fewer than ten. The chain combines TRBV3-1 (or the pseudogene TRBV3-2) with TRBJ2-7, with D tentatively TRBD2 (5 bases). CDR1 is LGHDT and CDR2 is YNNKEL in the germline V gene (reference sequence). This CDR3 is built from 14 residues. V was clipped by 3 bases and J by 2 bases, with 11 bases between them. CDR3 sequence (DNA): TGTGCCAGCAGCCACATAGGAGGAGCCTACGAGCAGTACTTC. Its protein is CASSHIGGAYEQYF.

The count of this clone is one. This rearrangement joins TRBV19 to TRBJ2-2; the match to TRBD2 covers 12 bases. The CDR3 covers 15 residues. The germline gives CDR1 LNHDA, CDR2 SQIVND (reference sequence). V lost 5 bases, J lost 5 bases, and 3 bases stayed unmatched. CDR3 DNA sequence: TGTGCCAGTAGTGTAACTAGCGGGAGGACCGGGGAGCTGTTTTTT. Amino acids: CASSVTSGRTGELFF.

Written as DNA, the CDR3 is TGTGCCATAACTCTCCTACTCACCGGGGAGCTGTTTTTT. This sequence encodes CAITLLLTGELFF. The chain is built from TRBV12-3 or TRBV12-4 and TRBJ2-2; unclear D gene. V was trimmed by 10 bases and J by 4 bases, leaving 13 bases between them. CDR3 length: 13 amino acids.

The chain carries TRBV19 and TRBJ2-2; the D gene is possibly TRBD1 (6 bases). CDR3 size: 16 residues. Germline V gene data show CDR1 as LNHDA and CDR2 as SQIVND (reference sequence). The ends were cut back, 6 bases at V and 2 bases at J, with 16 bases in the middle. As DNA, the CDR3 is TGTGCCAGTAGACAGGGCAACTATCTTAACACCGGGGAGCTGTTTTTT. Translation gives CASRQGNYLNTGELFF.